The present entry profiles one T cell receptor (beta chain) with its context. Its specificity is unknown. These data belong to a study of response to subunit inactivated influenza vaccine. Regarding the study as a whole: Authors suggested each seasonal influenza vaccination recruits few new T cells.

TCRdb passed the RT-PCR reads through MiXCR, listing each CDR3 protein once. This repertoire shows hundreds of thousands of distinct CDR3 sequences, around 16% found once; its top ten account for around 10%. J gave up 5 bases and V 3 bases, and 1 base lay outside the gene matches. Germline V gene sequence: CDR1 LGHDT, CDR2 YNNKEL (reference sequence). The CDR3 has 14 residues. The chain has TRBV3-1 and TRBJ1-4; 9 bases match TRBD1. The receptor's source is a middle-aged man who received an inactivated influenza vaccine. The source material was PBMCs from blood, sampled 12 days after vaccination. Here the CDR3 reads CASSHGQGNEKLFF. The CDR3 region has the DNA TGTGCCAGCAGCCACGGACAGGGGAATGAAAAACTGTTTTTT.